The clone carrying this T cell receptor beta chain is a singleton in its sample. The sample originates from a study of blood T cell repertoires in COVID-19. About the study: Sample material is recorded as cDNA or gDNA derived from T cells, B-cell-depleted T cells, or PBMCs.

This CDR3 contains 15 residues. V was pared by 3 bases and J by 8 bases, with 15 bases of the junction left unmatched. Germline CDR1 is GTSNPN and CDR2 is SVGIG (reference sequence). TCRdb's copy holds only in-frame clones and misses some; the assay was immunoSEQ multiplex PCR. This sample yields roughly 200,000 clones, of which approximately 90% are seen a single time; 5% to 8% belongs to the top ten. Sequenced sample: peripheral blood. The gene calls are TRBV30 and TRBJ1-2, with 7 bases fitting TRBD1. The TCR originated in a woman between 40 and 50 years old who had recovered from COVID-19. CDR3 sequence: CAWSVRGGWLRGYTF. The CDR3 DNA sequence: TGTGCCTGGAGCGTGCGAGGGGGCTGGTTGAGAGGCTACACCTTC.